The 16 T cell receptor beta chains below were found in one sample sequenced in a study of blood T cell repertoires in COVID-19. TCRdb keeps only in-frame clones here, not all; method: immunoSEQ multiplex PCR. The sample carries about 110,000 clones, approximately 80% recorded once. The specimen sequenced was peripheral blood. Receptors were obtained from a woman in her 70s with acute or convalescent COVID-19.

The CDR3 nucleotides read TGCGCCAGCCGATTAGAGGATAATTCACCCCTCCACTTT. Protein product: CASRLEDNSPLHF. The J gene is TRBJ1-6, the V gene TRBV5-1; D is unclear. Trimming cost V 7 bases and J 5 bases, with 10 bases left between them. The CDR3 length is 13 residues. CDR1 is SGHRS, CDR2 YFSETQ, per germline.

The gene calls are TRBV24-1 and TRBJ2-1; 10 bases line up with TRBD2. V was clipped by 6 bases and J by 5 bases; unmatched bases: 9. Germline V gene lookup returns CDR1 KGHDR and CDR2 SFDVKD. The CDR3 extends over 16 amino acids. CDR3 nucleotide sequence: TGTGCCACCAGTCCTAGCGGGGGATGGGGTAACAATGAGCAGTTCTTC. Protein: CATSPSGGWGNNEQFF.

The CDR3 region has the DNA TGTGCCAGCAGGGCCGGGACAGGGACCCCCCATTCACCCCTCCACTTT. As protein: CASRAGTGTPHSPLHF. The chain is built from TRBV28 and TRBJ1-6; 9 bases are shared with TRBD1. The V gene end was trimmed by 6 bases and the J gene end by 8 bases; junction bases not matched to a gene: 11. Germline CDR1 MDHEN, CDR2 SYDVKM. The CDR3 contains 16 residues.

CDR3 in amino acids: CASSDRGITEAFF. The CDR3 DNA reads TGTGCCAGCAGTGACAGGGGGATCACTGAAGCTTTCTTT. The chain has TRBV6-4 and TRBJ1-1; tentative D call: TRBD1 (6 bases). Germline V lookup: CDR1 MRHNA, CDR2 SNTAGT. Trimming stripped 2 bases from V and 4 bases from J, with 8 bases between. This CDR3 region has 13 residues.

This chain links TRBV3-1 (or the pseudogene TRBV3-2) with TRBJ2-5; TRBD2 is a possible D gene (6 bases). V was pared by 2 bases and J by 5 bases, with 18 bases between. This CDR3 comprises 16 residues. Germline CDR1 is LGHDT and CDR2 is YNNKEL (reference sequence). This chain's CDR3 is CASSQRKLALGETQYF. CDR3 DNA: TGTGCCAGCAGCCAAAGGAAACTAGCCTTGGGGGAGACCCAGTACTTC.

This clone was detected only once. The chain has TRBV7-9 and TRBJ2-3; D unclear. Germline CDR1 SEHNR, CDR2 FQNEAQ (reference sequence). The ends were cut back, 8 bases at V and 4 bases at J, with 10 bases in the middle. The CDR3 contains 12 residues. The CDR3 DNA follows: TGTGCCAGCGGCCAAGTGGCAGATACGCAGTATTTT. It encodes CASGQVADTQYF. The whole variable domain, remainder taken from reference TRBV7-9 and TRBJ2-3, is DTGVSQNPRHKITKRGQNVTFRCDPISEHNRLYWYRQTLGQGPEFLTYFQNEAQLEKSRLLSDRFSAERPKGSFSTLEIQRTEQGDSAMYLCASGQVADTQYFGPGTRLTVL.

This clone was observed once. The chain carries TRBV5-1 and TRBJ2-1, with D perhaps TRBD1 (5 bases). There are 14 residues in the CDR3. Germline V gene sequence: CDR1 SGHRS, CDR2 YFSETQ. V lost 4 bases to trimming and J lost 5 bases, with 13 bases between them. The DNA of the CDR3 is TGCGCCAGCAGCAAAAGACAGACAAACAATGAGCAGTTCTTC. It codes for CASSKRQTNNEQFF.

The V call is TRBV28, the J call TRBJ1-1; perhaps TRBD1 as D (6 bases). This CDR3 has 14 residues. Germline CDR1 reads MDHEN; CDR2 reads SYDVKM. Trimming shortened V by 5 bases and J by 1 base, and 11 bases separated the two germline ends. The CDR3 here is CASSARGGNTEAFF. CDR3 bases: TGTGCCAGCAGTGCCAGAGGGGGGAACACTGAAGCTTTCTTT.

Here the CDR3 reads CASSKEGQSTEAFF. The CDR3 DNA is TGTGCCAGTAGTAAGGAGGGGCAGTCTACTGAAGCTTTCTTT. The chain carries TRBV19 and TRBJ1-1; possible D gene TRBD1, 5 bases. Trimming cost V 4 bases and J 5 bases, with 14 bases left between them. The CDR3 runs to 14 residues. Looked up from germline, CDR1 is LNHDA and CDR2 is SQIVND (reference sequence). Based on the CDR3 plus reference TRBV19 and TRBJ1-1, the full variable domain is DGGITQSPKYLFRKEGQNVTLSCEQNLNHDAMYWYRQDPGQGLRLIYYSQIVNDFQKGDIAEGYSVSREKKESFPLTVTSAQKNPTAFYLCASSKEGQSTEAFFGQGTRLTVV.

The CDR3 DNA sequence: TGTGCCAGCAGCGTAGGAGGACAGGGGGCTATCTATGGCTACACCTTC. As protein: CASSVGGQGAIYGYTF. The chain is built from TRBV9 and TRBJ1-2; 11 bases agree with TRBD1. J was trimmed by 4 bases and V by 0 bases; bases with no gene match: 5. The CDR3 sequence is 16 residues long. Germline V CDR1 and CDR2: SGDLS, YYNGEE.

This clone occurred a few times. This chain connects TRBV7-6 to TRBJ2-7, with a possible D match to TRBD2 (6 bases). V lost 3 bases, J lost 3 bases, and 12 bases lay in between. In germline, CDR1 is SGHVS, CDR2 FNYEAQ. The CDR3 has 14 amino acids. CDR3 sequence: CASSLGLGGYEQYF. The CDR3 nucleotides are TGTGCCAGCAGCTTGGGCCTGGGGGGCTACGAGCAGTACTTC. Variable domain in full (rest from reference TRBV7-6 and TRBJ2-7): GAGVSQSPRYKVTKRGQDVALRCDPISGHVSLYWYRQALGQGPEFLTYFNYEAQQDKSGLPNDRFSAERPEGSISTLTIQRTEQRDSAMYRCASSLGLGGYEQYFGPGTRLTVT.

This clone was counted a few times. The CDR3 region is CASSPLAGGLYEQYF. CDR3 sequence (DNA): TGCGCCAGCAGCCCTCTAGCGGGGGGGCTCTACGAGCAGTACTTC. This chain joins TRBV4-1 and TRBJ2-7, with 12 nucleotides matching TRBD2. CDR1 and CDR2 (germline): MGHRA, YSYEKL. With V trimmed by 4 bases and J by 3 bases, 4 bases remained unmatched. The CDR3 totals 15 residues.

V gene TRBV27 combines with J gene TRBJ1-6; 10 nucleotides agree with TRBD1. The J segment lost 7 bases and the V segment lost 7 bases, leaving 7 bases of the junction unmatched. The CDR3 sequence is 15 residues long. CDR1 MNHEY and CDR2 SMNVEV come from the germline V gene (reference sequence). This CDR3 is CASTDQTGGNSPLHF. The CDR3, as DNA: TGTGCCAGCACGGACCAGACAGGGGGCAATTCACCCCTCCACTTT.

This chain connects TRBV7-2 to TRBJ1-3, with 8 bases identical to TRBD1. The CDR3 covers 16 residues. Losses at the gene ends were 1 base for V and 0 bases for J; bases not matched to a gene: 2. Germline values: CDR1 SGHTA, CDR2 FQGNSA. In DNA, the CDR3 is TGTGCCAGCAGCTTAGGGGACAGGTTCTCTGGAAACACCATATATTTT. Translating it yields CASSLGDRFSGNTIYF.

V and J are TRBV5-4 and TRBJ2-3; a weak D match, TRBD1 (5 bases). V was pared by 0 bases and J by 2 bases, with 16 bases between. The germline V gene has CDR1 SGHNT and CDR2 YYREEE (reference sequence). This CDR3 comprises 17 residues. CDR3 DNA: TGTGCCAGCAGCTTGGAGTGGGGCGGCTATGACACAGATACGCAGTATTTT. This gives the protein CASSLEWGGYDTDTQYF.

This chain joins TRBV6-2 or TRBV6-3 and TRBJ1-5; D is undetermined. CDR1 MNHEY and CDR2 SVGEGT come from the germline V gene. The V end was cut by 6 bases, the J end by 0 bases, with 15 bases between. The CDR3 runs to 16 residues. The CDR3 here is CASSGGPEVSNQPQHF. CDR3 DNA sequence: TGTGCCAGCAGCGGTGGTCCAGAGGTTAGCAATCAGCCCCAGCATTTT.